This paragraph covers one TCR beta chain sequence. Its antigen specificity is not known. No base quality values were provided; no much bigger clone lies one nucleotide off. The trial excluded patients who had a history of autoimmune disease or were on systemic immunosuppression. Peripheral blood for TCR sequencing was drawn from every dose cohort at baseline, at cycle 4 day 1 and at cycle 7 day 1. Samples were obtained from an open-label, multicenter, first-in-human phase I dose-escalation trial of ivuxolimab. Adults with locally advanced or metastatic melanoma, renal cell carcinoma, hepatocellular carcinoma or head and neck squamous cell carcinoma were enrolled in the trial. CD4+ and CD8+ T cells were sorted separately from peripheral blood before TCR sequencing. For sequencing of the TCRbeta CDR3 region, genomic DNA was extracted from the sorted cells. The immunoSEQ Assay was used for sequencing of TCRbeta CDR3 regions. The immuneACCESS repertoire file appears here via TCRdb, limited to in-frame rearrangements. These files lack a portion of the clones; in checked studies, under half of the deficit traces to unresolved V genes, and the cause of the others is not known. The sample includes about 73,000 clones, with around 90% observed a single time. The ten biggest clones cover roughly 0.5% of the sample.

The V end loses 3 bases and the J end loses 3 bases, and a stretch of 8 bases separates them. CDR1 and CDR2, per the germline V gene, are MDHEN and SYDVKM. CDR3 length: 13 amino acids, cysteine to phenylalanine. The read is trimmed to its CDR3 DNA, 39 bases read in frame from base 1. These data originate in a study of OX40 agonist ivuxolimab in advanced cancers. For the wider study: Ivuxolimab was an agonistic, fully human IgG2 monoclonal antibody directed against OX40 (CD134), a costimulatory receptor. Peripheral TCRbeta sequencing was intended to test whether TCR sequence diversity was altered and clonal T-cell expansion was caused by ivuxolimab. Partial responses occurred in three dose-escalation patients, of whom one had hepatocellular carcinoma and two had cutaneous melanoma. The paper reports the monotherapy dose-escalation portion (N ≈ 50 patients) of the phase I ivuxolimab trial. Prior anti-PD-1, anti-PD-L1 or anti-CTLA-4 therapy was permitted, and 40% to 50% of dose-escalation patients had received checkpoint inhibitors. Intravenous ivuxolimab was administered to patients every 2 weeks at six dose levels: 0.01, 0.1, 0.3, 1.5, 3 and 10 mg/kg. Of the approximately 54 patients in dose escalation, 19 had hepatocellular carcinoma, about 15 had melanoma, 9 had renal cell carcinoma and 9 had head and neck cancer. A male proportion of around 83% and a mean age of about 60 years, ranging from about 23 to 90, were recorded for the dose-escalation cohort.

General conclusions and limits of the study: In partial responders in the 0.1-3.0 mg/kg groups, normalized peripheral clonal expansion was found to be among the lowest, especially among CD8+ T cells. At doses of 0.1 to 3.0 mg/kg, clonal expansion of both CD4+ and CD8+ blood T cells was observed from baseline to week 6. Low levels of normalized T-cell clonal expansion were also seen in some patients who did not respond. The antigen specificity of the peripheral T cells that underwent clonal expansion was not determined. After ivuxolimab, more expanded clones were found on average in CD8+ T cells than in CD4+ T cells.

This clonotype was sampled from an adult with an advanced solid tumor such as melanoma, head and neck, liver or kidney cancer. The V and J genes are TRBV28 and TRBJ1-1, with a tentative D gene TRBD1 over 5 matching bases. The sequencing used CD4+ or CD8+ T cells sorted from blood, collected in a trial of the OX40 agonist ivuxolimab. The CDR3 protein sequence reads: CASSFGGYTEAFF. The nucleotide sequence reads as follows: TGTGCCAGCAGTTTTGGGGGTTACACTGAAGCTTTCTTT.